These 20 T cell receptor beta chains came from one sample sequenced in a study of blood T cell repertoires in COVID-19. Sequencing was performed with immunoSEQ multiplex PCR; in TCRdb, only in-frame clones are kept and a portion is missing. The sample lists over 350,000 clones, 80% to 90% occurring once. Sequencing used PBMCs or T cells enriched from blood (not recorded which). Receptors were obtained from a woman aged 45-65 years who had recovered from COVID-19.

This clone was seen a handful of times. The V call is TRBV4-1, the J call TRBJ1-1; the D gene is possibly TRBD1 (5 bases). The CDR3 consists of 14 residues. Germline lookup yields CDR1 MGHRA and CDR2 YSYEKL. The V end was cut by 0 bases, the J end by 3 bases, with 8 bases between. CDR3 sequence: CASSQETRDTEAFF. DNA for the CDR3: TGCGCCAGCAGCCAAGAGACCAGGGACACTGAAGCTTTCTTT.

The V and J genes are TRBV29-1 and TRBJ1-1; possible D gene TRBD1, 5 bases. V lost 2 bases and J lost 2, with 12 bases in between. Germline V CDR1 and CDR2: SQVTM, ANQGSEA. This CDR3 is 14 amino acids long. CDR3 region: CSVEMGGSNTEAFF. The CDR3 nucleotides are TGCAGCGTTGAAATGGGGGGGAGTAACACTGAAGCTTTCTTT.

Only one count was recorded for this clone. The chain links TRBV6-2 or TRBV6-3 to TRBJ1-1; 7 bases align to TRBD1. The junction had 6 bases not matched to a gene; V was cut back by 2 bases and J by 0 bases. CDR3 size: 16 residues. Germline assignment: CDR1 MNHEY and CDR2 SVGEGT. As DNA, the CDR3 is TGTGCCAGCAGTTACCGCACGGGACAGCTGAACACTGAAGCTTTCTTT. It encodes CASSYRTGQLNTEAFF.

J is TRBJ1-2 and V is TRBV30; 9 positions match TRBD1. Germline V gives CDR1 GTSNPN, CDR2 SVGIG (reference sequence). V shed 1 base, J shed 8 bases, and the junction held 14 bases outside the gene matches. The CDR3 extends over 16 amino acids. The CDR3 nucleotides read TGTGCCTGGAGTGCCGAACCCCCCGGACAGGGGCAGGGCTACACCTTC. Residues: CAWSAEPPGQGQGYTF.

The rearrangement uses TRBV11-2 and TRBJ1-1; D perhaps matches TRBD1 (6 bases). The CDR3 totals 14 residues. Trimming took 5 bases from V and 3 from J, leaving 13 bases between them. Germline V gene data show CDR1 as SGHAT and CDR2 as FQNNGV. The CDR3 region is CASSAGQTDTEAFF. The CDR3 DNA follows: TGTGCCAGCAGCGCAGGACAGACGGACACTGAAGCTTTCTTT.

V usage is TRBV5-6 and J usage is TRBJ1-5; 7 bases map to TRBD1. Germline CDR1 is SGHDT and CDR2 is YYEEEE. V lost 4 bases to trimming and J lost 6 bases; unmatched junction nucleotides: 10. The CDR3 is 15 residues long. The CDR3 DNA reads TGTGCCAGCAGCCGAGCAGACAGGGAGGCTCAGCCCCAGCATTTT. Its protein product is CASSRADREAQPQHF.

The chain carries TRBV12-3 or TRBV12-4 and TRBJ2-7, with unresolved D. Trimming cost V 4 bases and J 0 bases, with 7 bases left between them. The CDR3 extends over 13 amino acids. CDR3 coding DNA: TGTGCCAGCAGTTATAGCCACTCCTACGAGCAGTACTTC. Residues: CASSYSHSYEQYF.

The chain carries TRBV7-8 and TRBJ1-1; possibly TRBD1 for D (5 bases). Trimming shortened V by 5 bases and J by 4 bases, and 20 bases separated the two germline ends. The CDR3 runs 16 residues. The germline gives CDR1 SGHVS, CDR2 FQNEAQ. The CDR3 loop is CASSPKRQLTGTEAFF. CDR3 bases: TGTGCCAGCAGCCCGAAACGACAGTTGACGGGCACTGAAGCTTTCTTT.

Here the CDR3 DNA reads TGTGCCAGCAGTTTAGCAGGGGCGAGGAACGAGCAGTACTTC. Protein sequence: CASSLAGARNEQYF. The V call is TRBV28, the J call TRBJ2-7, with D perhaps TRBD1 (6 bases). This CDR3 contains 14 residues. Trimming stripped 2 bases from V and 5 bases from J, with 13 bases between. Germline V gene data show CDR1 as MDHEN and CDR2 as SYDVKM.

V gene TRBV7-2 combines with J gene TRBJ2-2, with 12 bases fitting TRBD2. This CDR3 is built from 15 residues. With 5 bases clipped from V and 7 bases from J, the junction kept 5 bases outside the gene matches. The V gene's germline CDR1 is SGHTA and CDR2 FQGNSA. The CDR3 reads CASSPSGGANGELFF. The CDR3 DNA reads TGTGCCAGCAGCCCTAGCGGGGGGGCGAACGGGGAGCTGTTTTTT.

This chain connects TRBV19 to TRBJ1-1; D not certain. V lost 7 bases and J lost 3, with 21 bases in between. CDR3 size: 16 residues. Germline CDR1 and CDR2: LNHDA and SQIVND (reference sequence). CDR3 sequence (DNA): TGTGCCAGTACCCCCTTTGGGGAGAACCGGGACACTGAAGCTTTCTTT. Residues: CASTPFGENRDTEAFF.

J is TRBJ1-2 and V is TRBV28, with D perhaps matching TRBD1 (5 bases). V was shortened by 8 bases and J by 2 bases, with 18 bases between the two germline ends. Germline V gene sequence: CDR1 MDHEN, CDR2 SYDVKM. This CDR3 is built from 15 residues. CDR3 nucleotides: TGTGCCAGCCGTAGAACAGGCCGTCCAAACTATGGCTACACCTTC. Amino acid sequence: CASRRTGRPNYGYTF.

The chain is built from TRBV6-4 and TRBJ2-2; D uncertain. Between the trimmed V and J ends, which lost 2 bases and 4 bases, there was a span of 8 bases. The CDR3 runs 14 residues. Germline-derived CDR1 and CDR2 are MRHNA and SNTAGT. CDR3: CASSDPVRTGELFF. The CDR3 nucleotides read TGTGCCAGCAGTGACCCGGTCCGCACCGGGGAGCTGTTTTTT.

The chain carries TRBV29-1 and TRBJ1-1, with 8 nucleotides matching TRBD1. From germline, CDR1 is SQVTM and CDR2 ANQGSEA. CDR3 length: 14 residues. With V trimmed by 1 base and J by 7 bases, 8 bases remained unmatched. CDR3 region: CSVEGAGRGREAFF. In DNA, the CDR3 is TGCAGCGTTGAAGGCGCGGGCAGGGGGCGTGAAGCTTTCTTT.

This clone has a single count. V gene TRBV2 combines with J gene TRBJ1-2; D is uncertain. V dropped 3 bases and J dropped 4 bases, with 12 bases sitting between them. Per germline, CDR1 SNHLY and CDR2 FYNNEI. The length of the CDR3 is 14 residues. CDR3 sequence: CASSDSWQSYGYTF. The CDR3 coding sequence is TGTGCCAGCAGTGATTCCTGGCAGTCCTATGGCTACACCTTC.

A few counts support this clone. This chain connects TRBV2 to TRBJ2-7; D is uncertain. Germline V gene data show CDR1 as SNHLY and CDR2 as FYNNEI. The CDR3 has 15 residues. V was pared by 0 bases and J by 2 bases, with 11 bases between. The CDR3 reads CASSEATTTPYEQYF. CDR3 in DNA: TGTGCCAGCAGTGAAGCGACAACAACCCCCTACGAGCAGTACTTC.

The count of this clone is one. The chain employs TRBV14 and TRBJ2-1, with a possible D match to TRBD2 (8 bases). V shed 6 bases and J shed 5 bases, with 14 bases lying between them. The CDR3 runs to 14 residues. CDR1 is SGHDN, CDR2 FVKESK, per germline. DNA for the CDR3: TGTGCCAGCAGTCGGGAGGGGGCCAACAATGAGCAGTTCTTC. Translation: CASSREGANNEQFF.

This clone was found a few times. V is TRBV5-1 and J is TRBJ2-2; perhaps TRBD2 as D (6 bases). The CDR3 runs to 14 residues. V lost 3 bases, J lost 11 bases, and 17 bases lay in between. Germline lookup yields CDR1 SGHRS and CDR2 YFSETQ. The CDR3 loop is CASSSSTSIAELFF. Here the CDR3 DNA reads TGCGCCAGCAGCTCCTCGACTAGTATAGCAGAGCTGTTTTTT.

The table lists this clone with a count of one. CDR3: CASRGTSAGTQYF. The CDR3 DNA follows: TGTGCCAGCAGAGGGACTAGTGCGGGGACCCAGTACTTC. This chain links TRBV27 with TRBJ2-5; 8 bases are shared with TRBD2. CDR3 length: 13 residues. Germline-derived CDR1 and CDR2 are MNHEY and SMNVEV (reference sequence). J lost 7 bases, V lost 6 bases, and 7 bases had no gene match.

This chain uses TRBV6-2 or TRBV6-3 with TRBJ1-5, with TRBD1 identical over 10 bases. Germline V gene lookup returns CDR1 MNHEY and CDR2 SVGEGT. With 2 bases clipped from V and 13 bases from J, the junction kept 5 bases outside the gene matches. This CDR3 has 13 residues. The CDR3 nucleotides read TGTGCCAGCAGTTACAGGGGACAGGGGCCGCAGCATTTT. This gives the protein CASSYRGQGPQHF.